These 23 T cell receptor beta chains came from one sample sequenced in a study of cytomegalovirus exposure and HLA in healthy donors. The PCR had 60 Vbeta and 13 Jbeta primers. Data came from immunoSEQ multiplex PCR; TCRdb stores just in-frame clones and leaves some out. The repertoire holds about 69,000 clones, with about 70% as singletons. Sequencing was done on a sample of PBMCs. These receptors originate from a woman in her 30s in good health and CMV-seronegative.

The chain recombines TRBV27 with TRBJ1-6; 7 nucleotides agree with TRBD1. This CDR3 comprises 15 residues. With V trimmed by 0 bases and J by 7 bases, 3 bases remained unmatched. Germline CDR1 reads MNHEY; CDR2 reads SMNVEV (reference sequence). CDR3 in DNA: TGTGCCAGCAGTTTATCGACAGGGACCAATTCACCCCTCCACTTT. This translates into CASSLSTGTNSPLHF.

This chain links TRBV7-6 with TRBJ1-4, with TRBD1 matching over 10 bases. Germline CDR1 and CDR2: SGHVS and FNYEAQ. V dropped 3 bases and J dropped 3; count of bases not matched to a gene: 7. This CDR3 has 17 residues. The CDR3 DNA follows: TGTGCCAGCAGCTTCGGGACAGGGGAGCGTCCTAATGAAAAACTGTTTTTT. It yields the protein CASSFGTGERPNEKLFF.

The J gene is TRBJ1-1, the V gene TRBV6-5; TRBD1 matches at 9 bases. The CDR3 length is 13 residues. The germline V gene has CDR1 MNHEY and CDR2 SVGAGI. Trimming took 6 bases from V and 3 from J; bases not matched to a gene: 2. This CDR3 is CASRTGGDTEAFF. The CDR3 DNA follows: TGTGCCAGCAGGACAGGGGGAGACACTGAAGCTTTCTTT.

The rearrangement joins TRBV5-1 to TRBJ2-2; D is perhaps TRBD2 (5 bases). The germline V and J ends were trimmed by 1 base and 1 base, with 8 bases remaining between them. From germline, CDR1 is SGHRS and CDR2 YFSETQ. CDR3 size: 15 residues. The CDR3 region has the DNA TGCGCCAGCAGCTTGTCGGGAATGAACACCGGGGAGCTGTTTTTT. Protein product: CASSLSGMNTGELFF.

This chain links TRBV27 with TRBJ2-2, with TRBD1 matching 12 bases. CDR3 size: 17 residues. V shed 5 bases and J 7 bases; nucleotides not matched to a gene: 11. Looked up from germline, CDR1 is MNHEY and CDR2 is SMNVEV (reference sequence). In DNA form, the CDR3 reads TGTGCCAGCAGTCGCCTCCGGGACAGGGGGCTGGACGGGGAGCTGTTTTTT. Its translation is CASSRLRDRGLDGELFF.

This clone was recorded only once. The DNA of the CDR3 is TGTGCCAGCAGCTTAGGCGTGACTAGCGGGTATCAAGAGACCCAGTACTTC. Translated, it gives CASSLGVTSGYQETQYF. The chain links TRBV7-7 to TRBJ2-5; TRBD2 matches 10 bases. Germline V lookup: CDR1 SSHAT, CDR2 FNYEAQ (reference sequence). The length of the CDR3 is 17 residues. J was trimmed by 2 bases and V by 1 base; bases with no gene match: 7.

CDR3 protein: CASSSGTTSNQPQHF. In DNA form, the CDR3 reads TGTGCCAGCAGTTCGGGGACTACTAGCAATCAGCCCCAGCATTTT. This chain connects TRBV28 to TRBJ1-5, with TRBD1 as a possible D gene (5 bases). Germline V gives CDR1 MDHEN, CDR2 SYDVKM. V was clipped by 4 bases and J by 0 bases, with 10 bases between them. The CDR3 is 15 residues long. The full variable domain, with the rest looked up from reference TRBV28 and TRBJ1-5, is DVKVTQSSRYLVKRTGEKVFLECVQDMDHENMFWYRQDPGLGLRLIYFSYDVKMKEKGDIPEGYSVSREKKERFSLILESASTNQTSMYLCASSSGTTSNQPQHFGDGTRLSIL.

This rearrangement joins TRBV19 to TRBJ1-1; 8 bases are a match to TRBD1. From germline, CDR1 is LNHDA and CDR2 SQIVND (reference sequence). The junction had 15 bases not matched to a gene; V was cut back by 5 bases and J by 7 bases. The CDR3 totals 16 residues. CDR3 region: CASSPPKGQAGDEAFF. CDR3 DNA sequence: TGTGCCAGTAGTCCCCCTAAGGGACAGGCCGGGGATGAAGCTTTCTTT.

J is TRBJ1-1 and V is TRBV4-1, with no clear D. Trimming stripped 0 bases from V and 3 bases from J, with 8 bases between. The V gene's germline CDR1 is MGHRA and CDR2 YSYEKL. CDR3 length: 14 residues. The CDR3 coding sequence is TGCGCCAGCAGCCAAGATCCCTCCTACACTGAAGCTTTCTTT. Protein sequence: CASSQDPSYTEAFF.

The V gene is TRBV2, the J gene TRBJ2-5; D is uncertain. Germline V gene lookup returns CDR1 SNHLY and CDR2 FYNNEI. This CDR3 has 13 residues. Deletions cut 6 bases from V and 4 bases from J, with 12 bases between. Here the CDR3 reads CASSQDMRETQYF. As DNA, the CDR3 is TGTGCCAGCAGCCAAGACATGCGAGAGACCCAGTACTTC.

The chain carries TRBV29-1 and TRBJ2-1; D may be TRBD2 (7 bases). This CDR3 spans 15 amino acids. V was clipped by 5 bases and J by 4 bases, with 18 bases between them. The germline V gene encodes CDR1 SQVTM and CDR2 ANQGSEA. In DNA, the CDR3 is TGCAGCGTTCCCGGAGGGGGGGGAAATTACAATGAGCAGTTCTTC. Its translation is CSVPGGGGNYNEQFF.

The J gene is TRBJ2-5, the V gene TRBV5-4; TRBD1 matches at 7 bases. V trimming: 4 bases; J trimming: 2 bases; junction bases outside the gene matches: 11. The CDR3 length is 16 residues. Germline values: CDR1 SGHNT, CDR2 YYREEE (reference sequence). The chain's CDR3 is CASSPEDRDKQETQYF. As DNA, the CDR3 is TGTGCCAGCAGCCCGGAAGACAGGGACAAGCAAGAGACCCAGTACTTC.

Only one count was recorded for this clone. The chain links TRBV7-9 to TRBJ2-5, with D possibly being TRBD1 (6 bases). V dropped 0 bases and J dropped 4 bases, with 12 bases sitting between them. The CDR3 covers 15 residues. Germline V CDR1 and CDR2: SEHNR, FQNEAQ (reference sequence). This chain's CDR3 is CASSLAPRGRETQYF. The DNA of the CDR3 is TGTGCCAGCAGCTTAGCCCCCAGGGGTCGAGAGACCCAGTACTTC.

CDR3 sequence (DNA): TGTGCCAGCAGAACCGGGGGGGGAGGGAACATTCAGTACTTC. Translation: CASRTGGGGNIQYF. The rearrangement links TRBV28 to TRBJ2-4; 8 bases are a match to TRBD2. Germline V gene lookup returns CDR1 MDHEN and CDR2 SYDVKM. V gave up 6 bases and J gave up 7 bases; unmatched junction bases: 8. This CDR3 region has 14 residues.

The chain links TRBV5-4 to TRBJ2-1; 11 bases match TRBD1. J was trimmed by 9 bases and V by 4 bases; bases with no gene match: 12. Per the germline V gene, CDR1 is SGHNT and CDR2 is YYREEE (reference sequence). CDR3 length: 16 residues. The CDR3 bases are TGTGCCAGCAGCCCAGCCGGACAGGGGGCGCGTGGTGAGCAGTTCTTC. Its protein product is CASSPAGQGARGEQFF.

The chain carries TRBV2 and TRBJ2-1; perhaps TRBD2 as D (6 bases). Trimming pared 8 bases from V and 6 bases from J, leaving 11 bases between. This CDR3 spans 12 amino acids. CDR1 is SNHLY, CDR2 FYNNEI, per germline. CDR3 residues: CASFLARNEQFF. CDR3 bases: TGTGCCAGCTTCCTAGCGCGCAATGAGCAGTTCTTC.

The chain couples TRBV29-1 to TRBJ1-2, with TRBD1 matching over 8 bases. Germline CDR1 is SQVTM and CDR2 is ANQGSEA. The junction had 3 bases not matched to a gene; V was cut back by 6 bases and J by 0 bases. The CDR3 is made up of 13 amino acids. In nucleotides, the CDR3 is TGCAGCGTCCAGACAGGGGCTAACTATGGCTACACCTTC. Its translation: CSVQTGANYGYTF.

This sequence joins TRBV21-1 and TRBJ2-3; TRBD1, the table's D call, was not compared with the DNA. TRBV21-1 is designated a pseudogene. The CDR3 covers 16 residues. The CDR3 spells CASSKQAWNLTDTQYF. Written as DNA, the CDR3 is TGTGCCAGCAGCAAACAGGCCTGGAATCTCACAGATACGCAGTATTTT.

A few counts support this clone. One junction end disagrees with the germline gene, perhaps due to a read error. The chain is built from TRBV6-1 and TRBJ2-1; a weak D match, TRBD2 (7 bases). This CDR3 region has 15 residues. Germline V gene sequence: CDR1 MNHNS, CDR2 SASEGT. The CDR3 DNA sequence: TGTGCCAGCAGTGATAACGGGGGGCTTATCGATGAGAAGTTCTTC. Encoded protein: CASSDNGGLIDEKFF.

This rearrangement joins TRBV29-1 to TRBJ1-2; D might be TRBD1 (5 bases). In germline, CDR1 is SQVTM, CDR2 ANQGSEA. Trimming cost V 7 bases and J 8 bases, with 20 bases left between them. The CDR3 runs 13 residues. CDR3 bases: TGCAGCGCCCGGGGGGAGGCCGGGGGAGGCTACACCTTC. Translated, it gives CSARGEAGGGYTF.

J is TRBJ1-1 and V is TRBV18; D is unresolved. The length of the CDR3 is 15 residues. Trimming stripped 1 base from V and 5 bases from J, with 14 bases between. Germline V CDR1 and CDR2: KGHSH, LQKENI. CDR3 nucleotide sequence: TGTGCCAGCTCACCACAGACCCCGCGGTGGACTGAAGCTTTCTTT. Amino acids: CASSPQTPRWTEAFF.

This clone was recorded only once. In DNA form, the CDR3 reads TGTGCCAGCAGTTTTCAGGACAGCAGCAATCAGCCCCAGCATTTT. Amino acid sequence: CASSFQDSSNQPQHF. The chain links TRBV6-6 to TRBJ1-5, with TRBD1 as a possible D gene (6 bases). This CDR3 comprises 15 residues. Germline CDR1 reads MNHNY; CDR2 reads SVGAGI (reference sequence). Trimming took 4 bases from V and 1 from J, leaving 11 bases between them.

This sequence joins TRBV27 and TRBJ1-5; 7 bases fit TRBD1. V dropped 6 bases and J dropped 6; count of bases not matched to a gene: 11. The germline V gene has CDR1 MNHEY and CDR2 SMNVEV (reference sequence). This CDR3 is built from 15 residues. CDR3 amino acids: CASRPGTATGQPQHF. CDR3 nucleotides: TGTGCCAGCAGGCCCGGGACAGCTACGGGTCAGCCCCAGCATTTT.